Here is one T cell receptor (beta chain) with its context. The antigen remains undetermined. Germline-derived CDR1 and CDR2 are ENHRY and SYGVKD. The CDR3 is made up of 12 amino acids. Trimming cost V 10 bases and J 3 bases, with 12 bases left between them. The data derive from a study of cytomegalovirus exposure and HLA in healthy donors. The method was immunoSEQ multiplex PCR; TCRdb's version includes in-frame clones alone and lacks a portion of them. The table includes 100,000 to 150,000 clones, roughly 89% detected once. Whole-study findings and limits: TCR beta chains numbering some 160 were designated cytomegalovirus-associated.

The TCR comes from a woman aged 18-30 years in good health and CMV-seronegative. This chain connects TRBV10-3 to TRBJ2-5; D call uncertain. The sequenced sample was PBMCs. In nucleotides, the CDR3 is TGTGCCACCTCCGAGCTCGAAGAGACCCAGTACTTC. This codes for CATSELEETQYF.